The T cell receptor beta chain described here comes from a study of beta chain features in type 1 diabetes. TCRB transcripts that were expressed got sequenced, as all of the isolated RNA had been reverse transcribed. Measured with immunoSEQ multiplex PCR; TCRdb has only the in-frame clones, and not every one. The sample has roughly 180,000 clones, approximately 8% seen once. Study observations and caveats: TCRB CDR3 length was moderately but significantly reduced in all four CD4+ subsets of Type 1 diabetes patients.

The germline gives CDR1 DFQATT, CDR2 SNEGSKA (reference sequence). Trimming removed 2 bases at V and 2 bases at J, with 3 bases between. CDR3 size: 11 residues. As to this clone: Its matching antigen is unknown.

Sequencing was done on a sample of central memory CD4+ T cells from blood. The receptor comes from a middle-aged woman with type 1 diabetes. This chain uses TRBV20-1 with TRBJ2-5; no reliable D call. The chain's CDR3 is CSARLQETQYF. The CDR3 DNA reads as TGCAGTGCTAGACTTCAAGAGACCCAGTACTTC.